The entry below describes one T cell receptor beta chain. Its specificity is unknown. Researchers used around 3,800 ng of total RNA for each TCR library. TCRdb re-called the 5' RACE reads and shows each CDR3 protein once, DNA omitted. Its table lists around 380,000 distinct CDR3 sequences. The data stem from a study of monozygotic twins with inflammatory bowel disease. Study conclusions and caveats: The inverse Simpson measure of TCRbeta diversity was lower in IBD patients than in healthy co-twins. The analysis failed to separate different T cell subtypes.

In germline, CDR1 is SGHRS, CDR2 YFSETQ. The CDR3 runs to 14 residues. Sequences were obtained from blood. The chain has TRBV5-1 and TRBJ2-3; TCRdb's assignment of TRBD1 cannot be checked, as there is no DNA. The sequence was obtained from a human donor with ulcerative colitis or Crohn's disease, or a healthy co-twin of an affected twin (not recorded which). CDR3 sequence reads: CASGERGPSNTQYF.